The rows below give T cell receptor beta chains drawn from one sample of a study of T-cell memory formation after mild COVID-19. TCRdb processed the 5' RACE reads anew with MiXCR; each CDR3 protein has one entry. This table holds a few hundred thousand distinct CDR3 sequences, approximately 19% found once. The sequencing input was PBMCs or a T cell subset sorted from them (not recorded which). Receptors originate from a man aged 18-30 years who had mild COVID-19 (a few samples of this study predate the infection). Cell type and time point are not known. The CDR3 runs from the conserved cysteine through the conserved F or W. The D gene is left open where the match is weak. Only part of the rows carry a size: once, few, many, or a class if the clone is expanded.

CDR3 protein: CASSPTGLGQIYEQYF
CDR3 DNA: TGTGCCAGCAGCCCTACAGGTCTGGGACAGATCTACGAGCAGTACTTC
clone size: .
D gene: TRBD1
J gene: TRBJ2-7
V gene: TRBV3-1
CDR3 length: 16

CDR3 protein: CASSFQGADNQPQHF
CDR3 DNA: TGCGCCAGCAGCTTCCAGGGGGCAGACAATCAGCCCCAGCATTTT
clone size: .
D gene: TRBD1
J gene: TRBJ1-5
V gene: TRBV5-1
CDR3 length: 15

CDR3 protein: CSALGRSYEQYF
CDR3 DNA: TGCAGTGCGTTGGGCAGGTCCTACGAGCAGTACTTC
clone size: few
D gene: .
J gene: TRBJ2-7
V gene: TRBV20-1
CDR3 length: 12

CDR3 protein: CASSLRTGPRSPYEQYF
CDR3 DNA: TGTGCCAGCAGCTTACGGACAGGTCCCCGCTCCCCCTACGAGCAGTACTTC
clone size: .
D gene: TRBD1
J gene: TRBJ2-7
V gene: TRBV5-4
CDR3 length: 17

CDR3 protein: CASSLLGQGARNEQFF
CDR3 DNA: TGTGCCAGCAGCTTACTGGGACAGGGGGCACGCAATGAGCAGTTCTTC
clone size: .
D gene: TRBD1
J gene: TRBJ2-1
V gene: TRBV7-3
CDR3 length: 16

CDR3 protein: CATSSGPGTQYF
CDR3 DNA: TGTGCCACCAGCAGCGGTCCGGGAACGCAGTATTTT
clone size: .
D gene: .
J gene: TRBJ2-3
V gene: TRBV15
CDR3 length: 12

CDR3 protein: CASSPPRAGANVLAF
CDR3 DNA: TGTGCCAGCAGCCCCCCCAGGGCCGGGGCCAACGTCCTGGCTTTC
clone size: .
D gene: .
J gene: TRBJ2-6
V gene: TRBV7-6
CDR3 length: 15

CDR3 protein: CASSLVGRSRVETQYF
CDR3 DNA: TGCGCCAGCAGCTTGGTTGGTAGAAGCAGAGTAGAGACCCAGTACTTC
clone size: .
D gene: .
J gene: TRBJ2-5
V gene: TRBV5-1
CDR3 length: 16

CDR3 protein: CAITYSGDSEAFF
CDR3 DNA: TGTGCCATCACTTACTCTGGGGACTCCGAAGCTTTCTTT
clone size: few
D gene: .
J gene: TRBJ1-1
V gene: TRBV10-3
CDR3 length: 13

CDR3 protein: CASSSRWASEQFF
CDR3 DNA: TGTGCCAGCAGCTCTCGATGGGCGAGCGAGCAGTTCTTC
clone size: .
D gene: .
J gene: TRBJ2-1
V gene: TRBV11-2
CDR3 length: 13

CDR3 protein: CSARVNGDWGYTF
CDR3 DNA: TGCAGTGCTAGAGTAAATGGGGACTGGGGCTACACCTTC
clone size: .
D gene: .
J gene: TRBJ1-2
V gene: TRBV20-1
CDR3 length: 13

CDR3 protein: CASSQDLGRTYNEQFF
CDR3 DNA: TGTGCCAGCAGCCAAGATTTGGGGAGAACCTACAATGAGCAGTTCTTC
clone size: .
D gene: .
J gene: TRBJ2-1
V gene: TRBV3-1
CDR3 length: 16

CDR3 protein: CASARGLADTQYF
CDR3 DNA: TGCGCCAGTGCCCGGGGGCTAGCAGATACGCAGTATTTT
clone size: .
D gene: .
J gene: TRBJ2-3
V gene: TRBV4-3
CDR3 length: 13

CDR3 protein: CASSGLYTEAFF
CDR3 DNA: TGTGCCAGCAGCGGGTTATACACTGAAGCTTTCTTT
clone size: .
D gene: .
J gene: TRBJ1-1
V gene: TRBV2
CDR3 length: 12

CDR3 protein: CASSLGPTLGNQPQHF
CDR3 DNA: TGTGCCAGCAGCTTAGGGCCAACTCTAGGCAATCAGCCCCAGCATTTT
clone size: .
D gene: .
J gene: TRBJ1-5
V gene: TRBV7-9
CDR3 length: 16

CDR3 protein: CAWSSPSTGEGISYEQYF
CDR3 DNA: TGTGCCTGGAGTTCACCATCGACAGGGGAAGGGATATCCTACGAGCAGTACTTC
clone size: .
D gene: TRBD1
J gene: TRBJ2-7
V gene: TRBV30
CDR3 length: 18

CDR3 protein: CASSLWTGVRTGELFF
CDR3 DNA: TGCGCCAGCAGCCTATGGACAGGGGTTCGGACCGGGGAGCTGTTTTTT
clone size: once
D gene: TRBD1
J gene: TRBJ2-2
V gene: TRBV4-3
CDR3 length: 16

CDR3 protein: CASSPLVRADTEAFF
CDR3 DNA: TGTGCCAGCAGCCCGCTCGTCAGGGCGGACACTGAAGCTTTCTTT
clone size: .
D gene: .
J gene: TRBJ1-1
V gene: TRBV5-6
CDR3 length: 15

CDR3 protein: CASSPSRALNEKLFF
CDR3 DNA: TGTGCCAGCAGCCCGTCGAGGGCCCTGAACGAAAAACTGTTTTTT
clone size: .
D gene: .
J gene: TRBJ1-4
V gene: TRBV4-2
CDR3 length: 15

CDR3 protein: CSASVTPATNEKLFF
CDR3 DNA: TGCAGTGCTAGCGTGACGCCCGCAACTAATGAAAAACTGTTTTTT
clone size: .
D gene: .
J gene: TRBJ1-4
V gene: TRBV20-1
CDR3 length: 15

CDR3 protein: CASSLPPGTLEFEQYF
CDR3 DNA: TGTGCCAGCAGTTTGCCCCCCGGGACCCTCGAATTCGAGCAGTACTTC
clone size: .
D gene: .
J gene: TRBJ2-7
V gene: TRBV12-3/TRBV12-4
CDR3 length: 16

CDR3 protein: CASSPRYSNQPQHF
CDR3 DNA: TGTGCCAGCTCACCACGGTATAGCAATCAGCCCCAGCATTTT
clone size: few
D gene: .
J gene: TRBJ1-5
V gene: TRBV18
CDR3 length: 14

CDR3 protein: CASSYSGARAEAFF
CDR3 DNA: TGTGCCAGCAGTTACTCTGGGGCCAGGGCTGAAGCTTTCTTT
clone size: .
D gene: .
J gene: TRBJ1-1
V gene: TRBV6-5
CDR3 length: 14

CDR3 protein: CASSMAGTTAYEQYF
CDR3 DNA: TGTGCCAGCAGTATGGCGGGGACGACGGCCTACGAGCAGTACTTC
clone size: few
D gene: .
J gene: TRBJ2-7
V gene: TRBV6-1
CDR3 length: 15

CDR3 protein: CASLGASTGELFF
CDR3 DNA: TGTGCCAGCTTAGGGGCCTCCACCGGGGAGCTGTTTTTT
clone size: .
D gene: .
J gene: TRBJ2-2
V gene: TRBV6-5
CDR3 length: 13

CDR3 protein: CASSKGQSISLETQYF
CDR3 DNA: TGTGCCAGCAGTAAGGGACAGTCAATCTCCCTTGAGACCCAGTACTTC
clone size: many
D gene: TRBD1
J gene: TRBJ2-5
V gene: TRBV6-6
CDR3 length: 16

CDR3 protein: CASSSGQGLSNTGELFF
CDR3 DNA: TGCGCCAGCAGCAGCGGACAGGGCTTATCGAACACCGGGGAGCTGTTTTTT
clone size: .
D gene: TRBD1
J gene: TRBJ2-2
V gene: TRBV5-1
CDR3 length: 17

CDR3 protein: CASSPDRADTQYF
CDR3 DNA: TGTGCCAGCAGTCCCGACAGGGCGGATACGCAGTATTTT
clone size: .
D gene: TRBD1
J gene: TRBJ2-3
V gene: TRBV12-3/TRBV12-4
CDR3 length: 13

CDR3 protein: CSAKDYSFQDTQYF
CDR3 DNA: TGCAGTGCTAAGGACTACAGTTTCCAAGATACGCAGTATTTT
clone size: .
D gene: .
J gene: TRBJ2-3
V gene: TRBV20-1
CDR3 length: 14

CDR3 protein: CASSVDLSTEAFF
CDR3 DNA: TGTGCCAGCAGCGTAGACCTGAGCACTGAAGCTTTCTTT
clone size: many
D gene: .
J gene: TRBJ1-1
V gene: TRBV7-8
CDR3 length: 13

CDR3 protein: CASSGGSYNEQFF
CDR3 DNA: TGTGCCAGCAGTGGGGGCTCCTACAATGAGCAGTTCTTC
clone size: .
D gene: .
J gene: TRBJ2-1
V gene: TRBV25-1
CDR3 length: 13

CDR3 protein: CASRMFGAMNTEAFF
CDR3 DNA: TGCGCCAGCAGAATGTTCGGGGCTATGAACACTGAAGCTTTCTTT
clone size: .
D gene: .
J gene: TRBJ1-1
V gene: TRBV5-1
CDR3 length: 15

CDR3 protein: CATSDLAGIGETQYF
CDR3 DNA: TGTGCCACCAGTGATCTAGCGGGGATAGGAGAGACCCAGTACTTC
clone size: .
D gene: TRBD2
J gene: TRBJ2-5
V gene: TRBV24-1
CDR3 length: 15

CDR3 protein: CASSPISARFTDTQYF
CDR3 DNA: TGCGCCAGCAGCCCTATTAGTGCCAGATTCACAGATACGCAGTATTTT
clone size: few
D gene: .
J gene: TRBJ2-3
V gene: TRBV5-1
CDR3 length: 16

CDR3 protein: CASSSDRTLYKTEAFF
CDR3 DNA: TGTGCCAGCAGCTCCGACAGGACCCTTTACAAGACTGAAGCTTTCTTT
clone size: few
D gene: .
J gene: TRBJ1-1
V gene: TRBV7-9
CDR3 length: 16

CDR3 protein: CASSVGGYDTGELFF
CDR3 DNA: TGTGCCAGCAGCGTAGGCGGGTACGACACCGGGGAGCTGTTTTTT
clone size: .
D gene: .
J gene: TRBJ2-2
V gene: TRBV9
CDR3 length: 15

CDR3 protein: CASRNHWNSPLHF
CDR3 DNA: TGTGCCAGCAGAAACCATTGGAATTCACCCCTCCACTTT
clone size: .
D gene: .
J gene: TRBJ1-6
V gene: TRBV2
CDR3 length: 13

CDR3 protein: CASSLTDYEQYF
CDR3 DNA: TGCGCCAGCAGCCTGACCGACTACGAGCAGTACTTC
clone size: many
D gene: .
J gene: TRBJ2-7
V gene: TRBV5-1
CDR3 length: 12

CDR3 protein: CASSLTGGPLTFYEQYF
CDR3 DNA: TGTGCCAGCAGCTTGACAGGGGGCCCCTTAACCTTCTACGAGCAGTACTTC
clone size: .
D gene: TRBD1
J gene: TRBJ2-7
V gene: TRBV5-6
CDR3 length: 17

CDR3 protein: CASRVPGPYNEQFF
CDR3 DNA: TGCGCCAGCAGAGTTCCAGGCCCCTACAATGAGCAGTTCTTC
clone size: few
D gene: .
J gene: TRBJ2-1
V gene: TRBV5-1
CDR3 length: 14

CDR3 protein: CASSPGSTDTQYF
CDR3 DNA: TGTGCCAGCAGCCCGGGTAGCACAGATACGCAGTATTTT
clone size: many
D gene: .
J gene: TRBJ2-3
V gene: TRBV6-6
CDR3 length: 13

CDR3 protein: CSVTGQGPGTDTQYF
CDR3 DNA: TGCAGCGTCACGGGGCAGGGGCCTGGCACAGATACGCAGTATTTT
clone size: many
D gene: .
J gene: TRBJ2-3
V gene: TRBV29-1
CDR3 length: 15

CDR3 protein: CASRPDLNQPQHF
CDR3 DNA: TGTGCCAGCAGACCGGACCTTAATCAGCCCCAGCATTTT
clone size: .
D gene: .
J gene: TRBJ1-5
V gene: TRBV6-2/TRBV6-3
CDR3 length: 13

CDR3 protein: CASSLPGEGYTF
CDR3 DNA: TGTGCCAGCAGTTTACCCGGGGAAGGCTACACCTTC
clone size: few
D gene: .
J gene: TRBJ1-2
V gene: TRBV28
CDR3 length: 12

CDR3 protein: CASSEEGGDATNTGELFF
CDR3 DNA: TGTGCCAGCAGTGAAGAGGGGGGGGACGCAACGAACACCGGGGAGCTGTTTTTT
clone size: .
D gene: .
J gene: TRBJ2-2
V gene: TRBV6-1
CDR3 length: 18

CDR3 protein: CASSYNSDQPQHF
CDR3 DNA: TGTGCCAGCAGTTATAACAGTGACCAGCCCCAGCATTTT
clone size: .
D gene: .
J gene: TRBJ1-5
V gene: TRBV6-5
CDR3 length: 13

CDR3 protein: CASSLDGAGYTF
CDR3 DNA: TGCGCCAGCAGCTTGGATGGGGCTGGCTACACCTTC
clone size: .
D gene: .
J gene: TRBJ1-2
V gene: TRBV5-1
CDR3 length: 12

CDR3 protein: CASSQDETRRGSNNEQFF
CDR3 DNA: TGCGCCAGCAGCCAAGATGAAACCCGCCGAGGATCGAACAATGAGCAGTTCTTC
clone size: .
D gene: .
J gene: TRBJ2-1
V gene: TRBV4-1
CDR3 length: 18

CDR3 protein: CASNFRQMNTEAFF
CDR3 DNA: TGCGCCAGCAATTTCAGGCAGATGAACACTGAAGCTTTCTTT
clone size: many
D gene: .
J gene: TRBJ1-1
V gene: TRBV5-1
CDR3 length: 14

CDR3 protein: CASSPRTMESPLHF
CDR3 DNA: TGCGCCAGCAGCCCCCGGACGATGGAATCACCCCTCCACTTT
clone size: .
D gene: .
J gene: TRBJ1-6
V gene: TRBV5-1
CDR3 length: 14

CDR3 protein: CSARDLVKVSNTEAFF
CDR3 DNA: TGCAGTGCTAGAGATTTGGTAAAGGTCTCGAACACTGAAGCTTTCTTT
clone size: .
D gene: .
J gene: TRBJ1-1
V gene: TRBV20-1
CDR3 length: 16

CDR3 protein: CASRRDRTDTQYF
CDR3 DNA: TGTGCCAGCAGGCGGGACCGCACAGATACGCAGTATTTT
clone size: few
D gene: .
J gene: TRBJ2-3
V gene: TRBV7-3
CDR3 length: 13

CDR3 protein: CASSITSGGAAETQYF
CDR3 DNA: TGCGCCAGCAGCATCACTAGCGGGGGGGCCGCGGAGACCCAGTACTTC
clone size: .
D gene: TRBD2
J gene: TRBJ2-5
V gene: TRBV5-1
CDR3 length: 16

CDR3 protein: CASSEDYLRGTDTQYF
CDR3 DNA: TGTGCCAGCAGCGAGGACTACCTTCGAGGCACAGATACGCAGTATTTT
clone size: .
D gene: .
J gene: TRBJ2-3
V gene: TRBV7-2
CDR3 length: 16

CDR3 protein: CASSPRNSPLHF
CDR3 DNA: TGTGCCAGCAGCCCGAGGAACTCACCCCTCCACTTT
clone size: once
D gene: .
J gene: TRBJ1-6
V gene: TRBV27
CDR3 length: 12

CDR3 protein: CASSRRDRGLYSPLHF
CDR3 DNA: TGTGCCAGCAGCAGAAGGGACAGGGGGCTCTATTCACCCCTCCACTTT
clone size: many
D gene: TRBD1
J gene: TRBJ1-6
V gene: TRBV3-1
CDR3 length: 16

CDR3 protein: CASSQDPGTGAEKLFF
CDR3 DNA: TGCGCCAGCAGCCAAGATCCCGGGACAGGGGCGGAAAAACTGTTTTTT
clone size: many
D gene: TRBD1
J gene: TRBJ1-4
V gene: TRBV4-1
CDR3 length: 16

CDR3 protein: CASSPRLAGGLYEQFF
CDR3 DNA: TGTGCCAGCAGCCCCAGACTAGCGGGGGGGCTCTATGAGCAGTTCTTC
clone size: few
D gene: TRBD2
J gene: TRBJ2-1
V gene: TRBV7-3
CDR3 length: 16

CDR3 protein: CASSDSGVSTDTQYF
CDR3 DNA: TGTGCCAGCAGTGATTCAGGGGTGAGCACAGATACGCAGTATTTT
clone size: .
D gene: .
J gene: TRBJ2-3
V gene: TRBV6-1
CDR3 length: 15